This TCR beta chain is drawn from a study of blood T cells in healthy people across ages. Study-level results: Long-lived donors exceeded aged donors in naive CD4+ cells and diversity. Roughly linear declines in TCR beta diversity per million T cells occurred with age.

A remark on this clonotype: Its antigen is not known.

The authors ran a second PCR of about 6 to 12 cycles using a sample-barcoded 5' primer and a J-beta primer mix. Each CDR3 protein is one row after TCRdb ran MiXCR on the 5' RACE reads. The repertoire has around 1.5 million distinct CDR3 sequences, approximately 38% of them found once; the top ten carry roughly 7.9%. Germline V gene lookup returns CDR1 ENHRY and CDR2 SYGVKD. The length of the CDR3 is 15 residues. V shed 6 bases and J 0 bases; nucleotides not matched to a gene: 7. The clonotype originates from a woman aged 18 to 35 in good health. The rearrangement joins TRBV10-3 to TRBJ1-2; 7 positions agree with TRBD1. The sample taken for sequencing was blood. CDR3 region: CAISGTEGANYGYTF. The CDR3 bases are TGTGCCATCAGCGGGACAGAGGGAGCTAACTATGGCTACACCTTC.